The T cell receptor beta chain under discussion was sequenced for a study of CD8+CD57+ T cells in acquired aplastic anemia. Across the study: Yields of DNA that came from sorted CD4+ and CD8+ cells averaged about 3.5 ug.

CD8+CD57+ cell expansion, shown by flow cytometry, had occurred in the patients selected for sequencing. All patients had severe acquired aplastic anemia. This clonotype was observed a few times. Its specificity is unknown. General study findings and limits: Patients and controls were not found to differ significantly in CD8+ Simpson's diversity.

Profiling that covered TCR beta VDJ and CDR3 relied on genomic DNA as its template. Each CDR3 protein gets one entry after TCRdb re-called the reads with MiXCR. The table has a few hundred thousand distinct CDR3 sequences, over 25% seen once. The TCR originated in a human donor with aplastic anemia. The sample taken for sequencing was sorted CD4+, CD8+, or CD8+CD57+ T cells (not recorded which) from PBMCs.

As DNA, the CDR3 is TGTGCCAGCAGCAAAGACAGGGGCGGTGAAAAACTGTTTTTT. Translated, it gives CASSKDRGGEKLFF. The chain recombines TRBV11-2 with TRBJ1-4; 8 bases are shared with TRBD1. This CDR3 spans 14 amino acids. Germline values: CDR1 SGHAT, CDR2 FQNNGV. Germline trimming cut 5 bases from V and 7 bases from J; bases unmatched to any gene: 6.